The sequence of this T cell receptor beta chain was determined in a study of T cells in Graves' hyperthyroidism and ophthalmopathy. The CDR3 regions of TCR beta were amplified from RNA transcripts. HTBI primers were employed in a first-round RT-PCR of the TCR CDR3. TCRdb re-called the multiplex PCR reads with MiXCR, one entry per CDR3 protein. This table has 550,000 to 700,000 distinct CDR3 sequences, under 15% appearing once. V was clipped by 3 bases and J by 3 bases, with 12 bases between them. The CDR3 totals 15 residues. CDR1 and CDR2 from the germline V gene are LGHDT and YNNKEL (reference sequence). Each diagnosis drew on symptoms, thyroxine, TRAb, thyroid ultrasound and orbital computed tomography findings.

Sequences were obtained from blood. This receptor was obtained from a woman aged 40 to 55 with Graves' ophthalmopathy. V is TRBV3-1 and J is TRBJ1-3, with a tentative D call TRBD1 (6 bases). The CDR3 DNA sequence: TGTGCCAGCAGCCAGGACGGGGGCTTTGGAAACACCATATATTTT. Its protein is CASSQDGGFGNTIYF.